A single sample is the source of the 32 T cell receptor beta chains below, sequenced in a study of Ad26.COV2.S vaccination and SARS-CoV-2 variants (dated by TCRdb to the early 2020s). Sample treatment or condition, as interpreted from the label and publication: about 20 received Ad26.COV2.S at low or high dose, single or two shots; several received placebo; per-sample allocation not given. For vaccine and placebo recipients, repertoires were sequenced using samples collected on day 63 after the first injection. Library preparation employed the immunoSEQ multiplex PCR assay. The clones in this table, taken by TCRdb from immuneACCESS, are in-frame only. Not every clone is retained; where verified, under half of the shortfall comes from an unresolved V gene, and the cause of the rest is unknown. The sample includes about 350,000 clones, with around 87% observed a single time. The ten largest account for more than 3% of the sample.

The source material was peripheral blood, sampled in a trial of Ad26.COV2.S vaccine versus placebo. These receptor sequences come from a person aged 18-60 years who received the Ad26.COV2.S COVID-19 vaccine or a placebo.

This clone was counted between two and nine times. The gene calls are TRBV30 and TRBJ1-5; 7 nucleotides agree with TRBD1. CDR3 length: 14 amino acids. CDR1 is GTSNPN, CDR2 SVGIG, per germline (reference sequence). V was clipped by 2 bases and J by 3 bases; unmatched bases: 4. CDR3 loop: CAWSWGQHNQPQHF. The CDR3 bases are TGTGCCTGGAGTTGGGGACAGCACAATCAGCCCCAGCATTTT.

The genes are TRBV6-5 and TRBJ2-3; the match to TRBD1 covers 9 bases. Unmatched junction bases numbered 8, after V lost 2 bases and J lost 5 bases. The CDR3 spans 16 residues. Germline CDR1 and CDR2: MNHEY and SVGAGI. The CDR3 nucleotides read TGTGCCAGCAGTTACCCGGGACAGGGAGGGAAAGATACGCAGTATTTT. It encodes CASSYPGQGGKDTQYF.

This rearrangement joins TRBV2 to TRBJ2-3; the D gene is possibly TRBD2 (5 bases). The V gene lost 4 bases and the J gene lost 6 bases, with 17 bases spanning the gap. The CDR3 length is 15 residues. In germline, CDR1 is SNHLY, CDR2 FYNNEI. DNA for the CDR3: TGTGCCAGCAGTGGAACCCGCTTAGCGCAGGATACGCAGTATTTT. Translation gives CASSGTRLAQDTQYF.

The chain is built from TRBV4-1 and TRBJ2-5; TRBD1 matches at 7 bases. The V segment lost 0 bases and the J segment 1 base; nucleotides outside the gene matches: 14. The germline CDR1 and CDR2 sequences are MGHRA and YSYEKL. The CDR3 has 19 amino acids. The CDR3 here is CASSQDPPFGTEVQETQYF. DNA of the CDR3: TGCGCCAGCAGCCAAGATCCGCCTTTTGGGACAGAAGTCCAAGAGACCCAGTACTTC.

The CDR3 DNA is TGTGCCAGCAGTGAAGAAGCGGGGGGCTACAATGAGCAGTTCTTC. Translated, it gives CASSEEAGGYNEQFF. The V gene is TRBV6-4, the J gene TRBJ2-1; TRBD2 aligns across 9 bases. This CDR3 has 15 residues. The germline V gene has CDR1 MRHNA and CDR2 SNTAGT. Trimming at V came to 3 bases and at J to 3 bases, leaving 3 bases not matched to a gene.

V usage is TRBV12-3 or TRBV12-4 and J usage is TRBJ1-5, with 9 bases identical to TRBD1. V lost 7 bases and J lost 4; bases outside the gene matches: 2. This CDR3 has 13 amino acids. The CDR3 protein is CASTGQGNQPQHF. For the CDR3, the DNA is TGTGCCAGCACAGGACAGGGGAATCAGCCCCAGCATTTT.

The V gene is TRBV6-5, the J gene TRBJ1-6, with TRBD1 matching over 7 bases. This CDR3 region has 15 residues. Unmatched junction bases numbered 9, after V lost 6 bases and J lost 7 bases. Per the germline V gene, CDR1 is MNHEY and CDR2 is SVGAGI. Here the CDR3 reads CASRPDRAGNSPLHF. The CDR3 DNA is TGTGCCAGCAGACCCGACAGGGCAGGGAATTCACCCCTCCACTTT.

This chain links TRBV12-3 or TRBV12-4 with TRBJ2-7; no reliable D call. This CDR3 is 11 amino acids long. V was pared by 6 bases and J by 4 bases, with 7 bases between. The CDR3 DNA is TGTGCCAGCAGCGTCGGATACGAGCAGTACTTC. It codes for CASSVGYEQYF.

This clone was seen a few times. This chain joins TRBV5-5 and TRBJ2-7, with a weak D call TRBD1 (6 bases). The germline CDR1 and CDR2 sequences are SGHKS and YYEKEE (reference sequence). CDR3 length: 16 amino acids. Trimming removed 3 bases from V and 3 bases from J, with 19 bases in between. The CDR3 here is CASSWASGQINYEQYF. The CDR3 nucleotides read TGTGCCAGCAGCTGGGCGTCGGGACAAATTAACTACGAGCAGTACTTC.

This sequence joins TRBV12-3 or TRBV12-4 and TRBJ1-2, with D unresolved. The CDR3 contains 13 residues. Trimming took off 3 bases at V and 8 bases at J, with 13 bases between the two ends. CDR3 in amino acids: CASSLGTTRGYTF. CDR3 nucleotide sequence: TGTGCCAGCAGTTTGGGTACCACGAGGGGCTACACCTTC.

The chain couples TRBV9 to TRBJ2-1; TRBD2 is a possible D gene (6 bases). The CDR3 contains 13 residues. Germline CDR1 and CDR2: SGDLS and YYNGEE. V was shortened by 7 bases and J by 3 bases, with 11 bases between the two germline ends. CDR3: CASGAGFYNEQFF. Here the CDR3 DNA reads TGTGCCAGCGGGGCGGGGTTCTACAATGAGCAGTTCTTC.

CDR3 sequence: CASSLGVRVGTEAFF. The CDR3 region has the DNA TGCGCCAGCAGCTTAGGGGTCAGGGTGGGCACTGAAGCTTTCTTT. The genes are TRBV5-1 and TRBJ1-1; D might be TRBD1 (5 bases). Trimming cost V 2 bases and J 4 bases, with 15 bases left between them. This CDR3 has 15 residues. CDR1 is SGHRS, CDR2 YFSETQ, per germline.

This clone showed up just once. V and J are TRBV30 and TRBJ1-2; no definite D call. CDR3 length: 13 residues. Germline-derived CDR1 and CDR2 are GTSNPN and SVGIG (reference sequence). V lost 0 bases to trimming and J lost 3 bases, with 8 bases between them. CDR3 sequence: CAWSVREDYGYTF. The CDR3 nucleotides read TGTGCCTGGAGTGTTAGGGAAGACTATGGCTACACCTTC.

The chain has TRBV14 and TRBJ1-6, with D possibly being TRBD1 (5 bases). V was cut by 4 bases and J by 5 bases, with 15 bases left in between. The CDR3 consists of 16 residues. The germline CDR1 and CDR2 sequences are SGHDN and FVKESK. The CDR3 nucleotides are TGTGCCAGCAGCCCGTACCTAGGAGGGGATAATTCACCCCTCCACTTT. Translated, it gives CASSPYLGGDNSPLHF.

Only a few counts were recorded for this clone. J is TRBJ2-2 and V is TRBV4-2, with 10 nucleotides matching TRBD1. Germline CDR1 reads LGHNA; CDR2 reads YNFKEQ. V shed 4 bases and J 3 bases; nucleotides not matched to a gene: 2. The CDR3 loop spans 15 amino acids. For the CDR3, the DNA is TGTGCCAGCAGCCCGGGACAGGGGTACACCGGGGAGCTGTTTTTT. The encoded protein is CASSPGQGYTGELFF.

The chain joins TRBV6-5 to TRBJ2-5; 11 bases align to TRBD2. The CDR3 totals 16 residues. J gave up 2 bases and V 4 bases, and 6 bases lay outside the gene matches. Per the germline V gene, CDR1 is MNHEY and CDR2 is SVGAGI. In DNA form, the CDR3 reads TGTGCCAGCAGTTTGAGCGTAGCGGGGGGGCAAGAGACCCAGTACTTC. It encodes CASSLSVAGGQETQYF.

The chain combines TRBV5-6 with TRBJ1-6; perhaps TRBD1 as D (5 bases). CDR3 length: 17 amino acids. V was clipped by 2 bases and J by 10 bases, with 22 bases between them. Germline loops: CDR1 SGHDT, CDR2 YYEEEE. The CDR3 loop reads CASSFLGGTGSRSPLHF. The DNA of the CDR3 is TGTGCCAGCAGCTTCCTGGGTGGGACGGGTAGTAGGTCACCCCTCCACTTT.

The sample holds one count of this clone. The V and J genes are TRBV30 and TRBJ2-1; tentative D call: TRBD1 (6 bases). Germline CDR1 and CDR2: GTSNPN and SVGIG (reference sequence). V was cut by 8 bases and J by 3 bases, with 14 bases left in between. This CDR3 is 13 amino acids long. Written as DNA, the CDR3 is TGTGCCAGCCTACGACAGGACTACAATGAGCAGTTCTTC. This gives the protein CASLRQDYNEQFF.

This clone was seen a few times. Additional DNA sequences in this sample encode the identical CDR3. V is TRBV7-6 and J is TRBJ2-7; D is undetermined. Germline V gene sequence: CDR1 SGHVS, CDR2 FNYEAQ. The CDR3 extends over 12 amino acids. V lost 4 bases and J 1 base, leaving 5 bases between the germline ends. The CDR3 DNA is TGTGCCAGCAGCTCCATTTCCTACGAGCAGTACTTC. Translated, it gives CASSSISYEQYF.

The rearrangement joins TRBV9 to TRBJ2-5, with TRBD1 as a possible D gene (5 bases). The CDR3 runs 14 residues. The germline V and J ends were trimmed by 4 bases and 1 base, with 11 bases remaining between them. Germline V lookup: CDR1 SGDLS, CDR2 YYNGEE. The DNA for the CDR3 is TGTGCCAGCAGCAAACGGACATCCCAAGAGACCCAGTACTTC. Its translation is CASSKRTSQETQYF.

This chain uses TRBV27 with TRBJ2-7; possible D gene TRBD1, 6 bases. CDR1 and CDR2 (germline): MNHEY, SMNVEV (reference sequence). V shed 6 bases and J shed 5 bases, with 17 bases lying between them. The CDR3 has 14 amino acids. The DNA of the CDR3 is TGTGCCAGCAGCCATGGGGGCAGGGGCCACGAGCAGTACTTC. This encodes CASSHGGRGHEQYF.

The chain is built from TRBV4-2 and TRBJ2-3; the match to TRBD2 covers 9 bases. Per germline, CDR1 LGHNA and CDR2 YNFKEQ. Trimming cost V 3 bases and J 4 bases; bases outside gene matches: 5. The CDR3 is 15 amino acids. CDR3 DNA sequence: TGTGCCAGCAGCCATGGACTAGCGACCTCAGATACGCAGTATTTT. This codes for CASSHGLATSDTQYF.

The chain carries TRBV12-5 and TRBJ1-3; no firm D call. CDR1 and CDR2 from the germline V gene are LGHNT and FRNRAP. Trimming took 1 base from V and 3 from J, leaving 4 bases between them. This CDR3 contains 13 residues. The CDR3 here is CASGLGGGNTIYF. Written as DNA, the CDR3 is TGTGCTAGTGGTTTGGGTGGTGGAAACACCATATATTTT. The variable domain in full, with the rest retrieved from reference TRBV12-5 and TRBJ1-3, is DARVTQTPRHKVTEMGQEVTMRCQPILGHNTVFWYRQTMMQGLELLAYFRNRAPLDDSGMPKDRFSAEMPDATLATLKIQPSEPRDSAVYFCASGLGGGNTIYFGEGSWLTVV.

Notes on this clone: Germline and junction disagree at one end, which may indicate a read error. The J gene is TRBJ2-7, the V gene TRBV7-9; D unclear. In germline, CDR1 is SEHNR, CDR2 FQNEAQ (reference sequence). This CDR3 spans 11 amino acids. The CDR3 coding sequence is TGTGCCAGCAGCTTAGGGCTCCACGAAAGCTTC. Its translation is CASSLGLHESF. Complete variable domain (other parts from reference TRBV7-9 and TRBJ2-7): DTGVSQNPRHKITKRGQNVTFRCDPISEHNRLYWYRQTLGQGPEFLTYFQNEAQLEKSRLLSDRFSAERPKGSFSTLEIQRTEQGDSAMYLCASSLGLHESFGPGTRLTVT.

The J gene is TRBJ2-2, the V gene TRBV29-1, with D perhaps matching TRBD1 (6 bases). V lost 7 bases and J lost 0, with 15 bases in between. CDR3 length: 15 amino acids. Germline CDR1 is SQVTM and CDR2 is ANQGSEA. This chain's CDR3 is CSASGGQSNTGELFF. The DNA of the CDR3 is TGCAGCGCCTCTGGAGGACAGTCGAACACCGGGGAGCTGTTTTTT.

The chain couples TRBV20-1 to TRBJ2-1; D not certain. The CDR3 runs 12 residues. Germline values: CDR1 DFQATT, CDR2 SNEGSKA (reference sequence). The V end lost 3 bases, the J end lost 3 bases, and 6 bases lay between the germline ends. CDR3 sequence reads: CSASTGYNEQFF. The CDR3 nucleotides read TGCAGTGCTAGTACGGGCTACAATGAGCAGTTCTTC.

This chain joins TRBV7-3 and TRBJ2-1; no firm D call. There are 11 residues in the CDR3. Trimming left V 4 bases short and J 5 bases short, with 3 bases between. Germline CDR1 is SGHTA and CDR2 is FQGTGA. CDR3 coding DNA: TGTGCCAGCAGCTCTAACAATGAGCAGTTCTTC. It encodes CASSSNNEQFF.

At least ten counts were recorded for this clone. The chain uses TRBV6-4 and TRBJ1-6; the D gene is possibly TRBD1 (6 bases). Trimming took 0 bases from V and 6 from J, leaving 27 bases between them. The length of the CDR3 is 21 residues. Germline lookup yields CDR1 MRHNA and CDR2 SNTAGT. The CDR3 sequence is CASSDSRFELRPGAFNSPLHF. CDR3 sequence (DNA): TGTGCCAGCAGTGACTCCCGCTTTGAACTTCGACCGGGGGCGTTTAATTCACCCCTCCACTTT.

The chain carries TRBV19 and TRBJ2-7; no firm D call. Trimming pared 7 bases from V and 1 base from J, leaving 11 bases between. The V gene's germline CDR1 is LNHDA and CDR2 SQIVND (reference sequence). The length of the CDR3 is 13 residues. CDR3 in DNA: TGTGCCAGTACCCGGGCCAGATCCTACGAGCAGTACTTC. Its translation: CASTRARSYEQYF.

The rearrangement joins TRBV7-6 to TRBJ1-2, with TRBD1 identical over 7 bases. Per germline, CDR1 SGHVS and CDR2 FNYEAQ. CDR3 length: 14 amino acids. The trim removed 5 bases at V and 6 bases at J, leaving 9 bases unmatched. This CDR3 reads CASSPGQDLNGYTF. The CDR3 DNA reads as TGTGCCAGCAGCCCAGGACAGGACCTTAATGGCTACACCTTC.

This clone came up once. The chain joins TRBV5-1 to TRBJ1-4; D is unclear. Germline V gene sequence: CDR1 SGHRS, CDR2 YFSETQ. The CDR3 has 13 amino acids. V gave up 3 bases and J gave up 5 bases, with 8 bases separating them. CDR3 loop: CASSSDGNEKLFF. The CDR3 bases are TGCGCCAGCAGCTCGGACGGAAATGAAAAACTGTTTTTT.

The CDR3 sequence is CAISEGDRVVYGGYTF. DNA of the CDR3: TGTGCCATCAGTGAAGGGGACAGGGTGGTATACGGTGGCTACACCTTC. The gene calls are TRBV10-3 and TRBJ1-2; 9 bases map to TRBD1. Germline V gives CDR1 ENHRY, CDR2 SYGVKD. There are 16 residues in the CDR3. With 3 bases clipped from V and 7 bases from J, the junction kept 12 bases outside the gene matches.